Each of the 26 T cell receptor beta chains below was sequenced from the same sample in a study of shared clonotypes between healthy human individuals. Assay: immunoSEQ multiplex PCR; the TCRdb copy retains only in-frame clones and omits some. The sample lists over a million clones, around 78% seen once, with 0.6% to 0.75% in the top ten. The source material was memory CD4+ T cells from PBMCs. Subset indicated: CD45RA-negative fraction. The receptor set was obtained from a young man in good health. Some clones in this sample may be carry-over from other donors' samples.

The chain joins TRBV7-2 to TRBJ1-1; D is unresolved. CDR1 is SGHTA, CDR2 FQGNSA, per germline. Trimming left V 1 base short and J 4 bases short, with 13 bases between. This CDR3 region has 15 residues. This CDR3 reads CASSLDTRGTTEAFF. CDR3 nucleotides: TGTGCCAGCAGCTTAGACACCCGGGGTACCACTGAAGCTTTCTTT.

The rearrangement links TRBV5-1 to TRBJ2-1, with TRBD2 matching over 7 bases. This CDR3 has 17 residues. Germline values: CDR1 SGHRS, CDR2 YFSETQ. V lost 3 bases, J lost 0 bases, and 9 bases stayed unmatched. The CDR3: CASSYRLAQSSYNEQFF. CDR3 DNA sequence: TGCGCCAGCAGCTACCGACTAGCCCAGAGCTCCTACAATGAGCAGTTCTTC. The full variable domain, rest sourced from reference TRBV5-1 and TRBJ2-1, is KAGVTQTPRYLIKTRGQQVTLSCSPISGHRSVSWYQQTPGQGLQFLFEYFSETQRNKGNFPGRFSGRQFSNSRSEMNVSTLELGDSALYLCASSYRLAQSSYNEQFFGPGTRLTVL.

The rearrangement links TRBV5-1 to TRBJ2-3; 10 positions match TRBD1. The trim removed 5 bases at V and 3 bases at J, leaving 6 bases unmatched. CDR1 is SGHRS and CDR2 is YFSETQ in the germline V gene. There are 15 residues in the CDR3. The CDR3 region has the DNA TGCGCCAGCAGACTAGGACAGGGGGTGACAGATACGCAGTATTTT. It codes for CASRLGQGVTDTQYF. Combining the CDR3 with reference TRBV5-1 and TRBJ2-3 gives the whole variable domain KAGVTQTPRYLIKTRGQQVTLSCSPISGHRSVSWYQQTPGQGLQFLFEYFSETQRNKGNFPGRFSGRQFSNSRSEMNVSTLELGDSALYLCASRLGQGVTDTQYFGPGTRLTVL.

The rearrangement joins TRBV6-5 to TRBJ2-5, with D unclear. V was pared by 6 bases and J by 3 bases, with 8 bases between. Germline CDR1 is MNHEY and CDR2 is SVGAGI. CDR3 length equals 12 residues. The CDR3 bases are TGTGCCAGCAGAAGGGCAGAAGAGACCCAGTACTTC. Translation: CASRRAEETQYF.

In this sample, this clone turned up once. The chain links TRBV21-1 to TRBJ2-1; the listed D gene, TRBD2, was not tested against the DNA. TRBV21-1 is a recognized pseudogene. The CDR3 consists of 16 residues. The CDR3 bases are TGTGCCAGCAGCAAAAGTTTTAGCGGGAGATGTGGGGAGCAGTTCTTC. Translating it yields CASSKSFSGRCGEQFF.

V usage is TRBV4-2 and J usage is TRBJ2-2; TRBD2 agrees at 10 bases. CDR1 and CDR2 from the germline V gene are LGHNA and YNFKEQ. This CDR3 region has 17 residues. Trimming cost V 0 bases and J 7 bases; bases outside gene matches: 8. In DNA, the CDR3 is TGTGCCAGCAGCCAAGACCCGCTAGCGGGAGTCGACGGGGAGCTGTTTTTT. Its protein is CASSQDPLAGVDGELFF.

V is TRBV7-6 and J is TRBJ1-3; D gene ambiguous. The CDR3 totals 16 residues. Germline CDR1 reads SGHVS; CDR2 reads FNYEAQ. Trimming pared 4 bases from V and 0 bases from J, leaving 13 bases between. This CDR3 reads CASSWSSAGSGNTIYF. Written as DNA, the CDR3 is TGTGCCAGCAGCTGGAGCTCCGCGGGCTCTGGAAACACCATATATTTT.

The chain has TRBV7-3 and TRBJ2-2; D is unresolved. Germline lookup yields CDR1 SGHTA and CDR2 FQGTGA. This CDR3 region has 15 residues. V was cut by 5 bases and J by 3 bases, with 13 bases left in between. This chain's CDR3 is CASSPSVRDTGELFF. Written as DNA, the CDR3 is TGTGCCAGCAGCCCATCAGTTAGGGACACCGGGGAGCTGTTTTTT. The variable domain in full, completed from reference TRBV7-3 and TRBJ2-2, reads GAGVSQTPSNKVTEKGKYVELRCDPISGHTALYWYRQSLGQGPEFLIYFQGTGAADDSGLPNDRFFAVRPEGSVSTLKIQRTERGDSAVYLCASSPSVRDTGELFFGEGSRLTVL.

V and J are TRBV7-2 and TRBJ2-7; D possibly corresponds to TRBD2 (6 bases). The germline V gene has CDR1 SGHTA and CDR2 FQGNSA. V lost 4 bases to trimming and J lost 2 bases, with 15 bases between them. This CDR3 is built from 15 residues. This CDR3 is CASSSGPSDAYEQYF. The CDR3, as DNA: TGTGCCAGCAGCTCTGGGCCTAGCGATGCCTACGAGCAGTACTTC.

This chain connects TRBV29-1 to TRBJ2-5; D tentatively reads TRBD1 or TRBD2 (5 bases each). The CDR3 is 15 residues long. V was clipped by 3 bases and J by 4 bases, with 18 bases between them. CDR1 is SQVTM and CDR2 is ANQGSEA in the germline V gene. This chain's CDR3 is CSVDPPGTPGETQYF. DNA for the CDR3: TGCAGCGTTGACCCCCCAGGGACCCCCGGAGAGACCCAGTACTTC.

V usage is TRBV30 and J usage is TRBJ2-7; perhaps TRBD1 as D (5 bases). The CDR3 has 17 amino acids. Trimming took off 3 bases at V and 3 bases at J, with 24 bases between the two ends. Germline V gene sequence: CDR1 GTSNPN, CDR2 SVGIG (reference sequence). The CDR3 region is CAWRGLRRGRSGYEQYF. The CDR3 DNA sequence: TGTGCCTGGAGAGGCCTCCGTAGGGGCCGATCCGGCTACGAGCAGTACTTC. Based on the CDR3 plus reference TRBV30 and TRBJ2-7, the full variable domain is SQTIHQWPATLVQPVGSPLSLECTVEGTSNPNLYWYRQAAGRGLQLLFYSVGIGQISSEVPQNLSASRPQDRQFILSSKKLLLSDSGFYLCAWRGLRRGRSGYEQYFGPGTRLTVT.

The chain combines TRBV21-1 with TRBJ1-2; TRBD1 is the table's D call and was not checked against the DNA. TRBV21-1 is labeled a pseudogene. The CDR3 totals 14 residues. The CDR3 DNA follows: TGTGCCAGGGGGACAGCCGATCTGAACTATGGCTACACCTTC. Translating it yields CARGTADLNYGYTF.

V is TRBV7-9 and J is TRBJ2-5; D uncertain. V lost 1 base and J 1 base, leaving 4 bases between the germline ends. In germline, CDR1 is SEHNR, CDR2 FQNEAQ (reference sequence). The CDR3 extends over 13 amino acids. CDR3 region: CASSLEPQETQYF. DNA of the CDR3: TGTGCCAGCAGCTTAGAGCCCCAAGAGACCCAGTACTTC.

This clone was found once. Different DNA sequences within this sample yield the same CDR3. V and J are TRBV28 and TRBJ2-5, with 10 bases aligning to TRBD1. After removal of 5 bases from V and 4 bases from J, the junction contained 4 bases not matched to a gene. This CDR3 has 14 residues. Per the germline V gene, CDR1 is MDHEN and CDR2 is SYDVKM. In DNA form, the CDR3 reads TGTGCCAGCAGTAGACAGGGGGCGCGAGAGACCCAGTACTTC. It codes for CASSRQGARETQYF.

The chain recombines TRBV7-9 with TRBJ2-2, with D possibly being TRBD2 (6 bases). Deletions cut 6 bases from V and 5 bases from J, with 7 bases between. The CDR3 consists of 12 residues. Germline V CDR1 and CDR2: SEHNR, FQNEAQ (reference sequence). CDR3 amino acids: CASRGLTGELFF. The CDR3 DNA sequence: TGTGCCAGCAGGGGACTGACCGGGGAGCTGTTTTTT.

This clone was detected once. The chain recombines TRBV2 with TRBJ2-5, with 8 bases identical to TRBD2. This CDR3 has 16 residues. V lost 2 bases to trimming and J lost 1 base; unmatched junction nucleotides: 6. Germline CDR1 is SNHLY and CDR2 is FYNNEI. The CDR3 nucleotides read TGTGCCAGCAGTGAAAGCGAACGGGAGGGCCAAGAGACCCAGTACTTC. Protein sequence: CASSESEREGQETQYF.

The chain employs TRBV29-1 and TRBJ1-1, with 8 bases lining up with TRBD1. The V segment lost 7 bases and the J segment 4 bases; nucleotides outside the gene matches: 5. This CDR3 spans 12 amino acids. Germline values: CDR1 SQVTM, CDR2 ANQGSEA. In nucleotides, the CDR3 is TGCAGCGCCTCACAGGGGGGCACTGAAGCTTTCTTT. It yields the protein CSASQGGTEAFF.

This clone was counted between two and nine times. The chain uses TRBV4-2 and TRBJ2-3; D unresolved. CDR3 length: 15 residues. CDR1 and CDR2 (germline): LGHNA, YNFKEQ. Trimming pared 4 bases from V and 3 bases from J, leaving 14 bases between. The CDR3 nucleotides read TGTGCCAGCAGCCCACCCCGAGGAATGACAGATACGCAGTATTTT. Encoded protein: CASSPPRGMTDTQYF.

The chain recombines TRBV2 with TRBJ2-1; 9 nucleotides line up with TRBD2. Trimming removed 4 bases from V and 8 bases from J; junction bases left unmatched: 9. The germline V gene has CDR1 SNHLY and CDR2 FYNNEI. The CDR3 has 15 residues. The CDR3 spells CASSGPAGGLDEQFF. The CDR3 DNA follows: TGTGCCAGCAGTGGTCCAGCGGGAGGATTGGATGAGCAGTTCTTC.

This clone appeared once. The chain links TRBV27 to TRBJ2-1; D may be TRBD1 or TRBD2 (6 bases each). CDR1 and CDR2 from the germline V gene are MNHEY and SMNVEV (reference sequence). This CDR3 has 15 amino acids. Between the trimmed V and J ends, which lost 6 bases and 15 bases, there was a span of 27 bases. DNA of the CDR3: TGTGCCAGCAGGTCTCCATTTCGGGGGCGGATATCGATGTTCTTC. Residues: CASRSPFRGRISMFF.

The rearrangement links TRBV6-1 to TRBJ1-5, with 7 bases identical to TRBD1. Germline V gene sequence: CDR1 MNHNS, CDR2 SASEGT. With 1 base clipped from V and 6 bases from J, the junction kept 9 bases outside the gene matches. There are 16 residues in the CDR3. CDR3 DNA sequence: TGTGCCAGCAGTGAAGTGTGGGACAGCTTGTCTCAGCCCCAGCATTTT. The encoded protein is CASSEVWDSLSQPQHF.

Remarks on this clone: One end of the junction does not line up with germline, which may come from a read error. The rearrangement joins TRBV5-4 to TRBJ1-2; 7 bases are a match to TRBD1. CDR1 is SGHNT and CDR2 is YYREEE in the germline V gene (reference sequence). This CDR3 is built from 12 residues. CDR3 nucleotide sequence: TGTGCCAGCAGCAGGACAGGATATGGCTACGCCTTC. Residues: CASSRTGYGYAF.

The V gene is TRBV5-1, the J gene TRBJ2-7, with TRBD2 matching over 9 bases. This CDR3 contains 14 residues. Germline CDR1 is SGHRS and CDR2 is YFSETQ. The junction had 8 bases not matched to a gene; V was cut back by 6 bases and J by 4 bases. The CDR3 DNA follows: TGCGCCAGCACTCCCGGGACTAGCACTTACGAGCAGTACTTC. It yields the protein CASTPGTSTYEQYF.

The genes are TRBV18 and TRBJ2-1; 9 bases are a match to TRBD2. Germline trimming cut 6 bases from V and 1 base from J; bases unmatched to any gene: 4. The CDR3 consists of 15 residues. The V gene's germline CDR1 is KGHSH and CDR2 LQKENI. For the CDR3, the DNA is TGTGCCAGCTCTGAGCGGGAGGCATCCTACAATGAGCAGTTCTTC. Translated, it gives CASSEREASYNEQFF.

There are a few counts of this clone. The DNA for the CDR3 is TGTGCCAGTAGTATAGATCAGGGAAGACTCAATCAGCCCCAGCATTTT. Its protein product is CASSIDQGRLNQPQHF. The chain has TRBV19 and TRBJ1-5; TRBD1 might be the D (5 bases). The V end lost 0 bases, the J end lost 3 bases, and 12 bases lay between the germline ends. The CDR3 totals 16 residues. The V gene's germline CDR1 is LNHDA and CDR2 SQIVND (reference sequence).

The rearrangement uses TRBV10-3 and TRBJ2-3; D call uncertain. Germline lookup yields CDR1 ENHRY and CDR2 SYGVKD. V gave up 0 bases and J gave up 1 base, with 8 bases separating them. CDR3 length: 15 residues. The CDR3 region has the DNA TGTGCCATCAGTGAGTCACCCAGCGGCACAGATACGCAGTATTTT. Its protein product is CAISESPSGTDTQYF.